A selection of T cell receptor beta chains follows, all from one sample in a study of blood T cell repertoires in COVID-19. Using immunoSEQ multiplex PCR, the repertoire was profiled, and TCRdb retains in-frame clones only, with some absent. The sample shows 85,000 to 110,000 clones, roughly nine tenths of them seen only once. Sequenced input: peripheral blood. These receptors all come from a woman older than 75 in a cohort sampled during active COVID-19. CDR3s include the opening cysteine and the closing phenylalanine or tryptophan. Each record gives: D gene, clone size, V gene, J gene, CDR3 protein, CDR3 DNA. The D gene is left open where the match is weak. Size is stated for part of the rows, as once, few or many counts, or as a class when the clone is expanded.

TRBD2	NA	TRBV11-2	TRBJ2-7	CASSLVGLAGRRFTYEQYF	TGTGCCAGCAGCTTAGTCGGGCTAGCGGGAAGGAGATTCACCTACGAGCAGTACTTC
NA	NA	TRBV19	TRBJ2-3	CASSTWTGGTDTQYF	TGTGCCAGTAGTACCTGGACGGGAGGCACAGATACGCAGTATTTT
NA	NA	TRBV13	TRBJ1-1	CASSLNKYTEAFF	TGTGCCAGCAGCTTAAACAAGTACACTGAAGCTTTCTTT
TRBD1	NA	TRBV19	TRBJ2-5	CASSPIDRAQETQYF	TGTGCCAGTAGCCCAATAGACAGGGCCCAAGAGACCCAGTACTTC
NA	NA	TRBV12-3/TRBV12-4	TRBJ1-3	CASSPLGNTIYF	TGTGCCAGCAGTCCTTTAGGAAACACCATATATTTT
NA	once	TRBV27	TRBJ1-1	CASNENRVGATEAFF	TGTGCCAGCAACGAAAACCGGGTTGGTGCGACTGAAGCTTTCTTT
NA	NA	TRBV10-1	TRBJ2-1	CASSEYGLAPFREQFF	TGCGCCAGCAGTGAGTACGGGCTAGCCCCCTTTCGCGAGCAGTTCTTC
TRBD2	NA	TRBV10-3	TRBJ2-1	CAISEGLADSDNEQFF	TGTGCCATCAGTGAAGGACTAGCGGACTCGGATAATGAGCAGTTCTTC
TRBD2	once	TRBV5-1	TRBJ2-7	CASRTPSSGVEYEQYF	TGCGCCAGTCGGACCCCTTCTAGCGGGGTTGAGTACGAGCAGTACTTC
TRBD2	NA	TRBV24-1	TRBJ2-1	CATSVGGLAGRNEQFF	TGTGCCACCAGTGTGGGGGGACTAGCGGGGAGAAATGAGCAGTTCTTC
NA	NA	TRBV2	TRBJ1-1	CASSDPLEAFF	TGTGCCAGCAGTGATCCTCTGGAGGCTTTCTTT
NA	NA	TRBV7-8	TRBJ2-5	CASSLGQQETQYF	TGTGCCAGCAGCTTAGGGCAACAAGAGACCCAGTACTTC
NA	NA	TRBV18	TRBJ1-4	CASSLQVNEKLFF	TGTGCCAGCTCCCTACAGGTGAATGAAAAACTGTTTTTT
NA	NA	TRBV25-1	TRBJ1-1	CASSAHGGEAFF	TGTGCCAGCAGTGCACATGGGGGCGAAGCTTTCTTT
TRBD2	NA	TRBV29-1	TRBJ2-1	CSVEKGLASYNEQFF	TGCAGCGTTGAAAAGGGACTAGCGAGCTACAATGAGCAGTTCTTC
TRBD2	NA	TRBV19	TRBJ2-7	CASSRRTSGNYEQYF	TGTGCCAGTAGTAGGAGGACTAGCGGCAACTACGAGCAGTACTTC
TRBD2	NA	TRBV19	TRBJ2-5	CAIASGRGETQYF	TGTGCCATTGCTAGCGGGAGGGGGGAGACCCAGTACTTC
NA	NA	TRBV3-1/TRBV3-2	TRBJ2-2	CASSQGGGGELFF	TGTGCCAGCAGCCAAGGCGGTGGCGGGGAGCTGTTTTTT
TRBD1	NA	TRBV18	TRBJ2-5	CASSPGQDGTQYF	TGTGCCAGCTCACCAGGACAGGACGGGACCCAGTACTTC
NA	NA	TRBV18	TRBJ2-7	CASSLKAAEFYEQYF	TGTGCCAGCTCCCTTAAGGCAGCGGAGTTCTACGAGCAGTACTTC
NA	NA	TRBV18	TRBJ1-2	CASSLSIGYTF	TGTGCCAGCTCTTTGAGTATTGGCTACACCTTC
TRBD1	NA	TRBV19	TRBJ1-6	CASSTDRDSPLHF	TGTGCCAGTAGTACCGACAGGGACTCACCCCTCCACTTT
TRBD2	few	TRBV5-1	TRBJ2-1	CASSPLAGGLGDNEQFF	TGCGCCAGCAGCCCACTAGCGGGAGGTCTGGGCGACAATGAGCAGTTCTTC
TRBD1	NA	TRBV2	TRBJ1-5	CASSEWDSLNQPQHF	TGTGCCAGCAGTGAATGGGACAGTCTCAATCAGCCCCAGCATTTT
NA	NA	TRBV19	TRBJ2-1	CASSINSWSYNEQFF	TGTGCCAGTAGTATTAACAGTTGGTCCTACAATGAGCAGTTCTTC
TRBD1	NA	TRBV27	TRBJ2-7	CASSSRDRVSYEQYF	TGTGCCAGCAGTTCCCGGGACAGAGTCTCCTACGAGCAGTACTTC
NA	few	TRBV5-4	TRBJ1-5	CASITRLARRILPQHF	TGTGCCAGCATTACCCGTTTAGCCCGGAGGATTTTGCCCCAGCATTTT
NA	few	TRBV29-1	TRBJ2-7	CSVEEGTDPYEQYF	TGCAGCGTTGAGGAGGGGACAGACCCCTACGAGCAGTACTTC
NA	NA	TRBV6-5	TRBJ1-6	CASSLMNSYNSPLHF	TGTGCCAGCAGTCTAATGAACTCCTATAATTCACCCCTCCACTTT
NA	NA	TRBV5-6	TRBJ1-2	CASSPQRVYYGYTF	TGTGCCAGCAGCCCGCAACGGGTTTACTATGGCTACACCTTC
NA	NA	TRBV12-3/TRBV12-4	TRBJ1-2	CASSFLRAGGYTF	TGTGCCAGCAGTTTTCTGAGGGCTGGTGGCTACACCTTC